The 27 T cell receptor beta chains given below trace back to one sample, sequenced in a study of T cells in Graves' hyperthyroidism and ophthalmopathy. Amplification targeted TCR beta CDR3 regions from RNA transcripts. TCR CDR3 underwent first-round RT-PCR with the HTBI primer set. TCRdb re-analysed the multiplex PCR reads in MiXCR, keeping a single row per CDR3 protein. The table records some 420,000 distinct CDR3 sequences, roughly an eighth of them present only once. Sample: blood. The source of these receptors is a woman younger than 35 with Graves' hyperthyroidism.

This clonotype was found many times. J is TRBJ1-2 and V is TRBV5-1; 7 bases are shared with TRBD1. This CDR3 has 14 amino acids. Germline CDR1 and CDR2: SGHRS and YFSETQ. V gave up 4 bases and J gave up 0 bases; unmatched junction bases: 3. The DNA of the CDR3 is TGCGCCAGCAGCCGGGACAGCTCTAACTATGGCTACACCTTC. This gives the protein CASSRDSSNYGYTF.

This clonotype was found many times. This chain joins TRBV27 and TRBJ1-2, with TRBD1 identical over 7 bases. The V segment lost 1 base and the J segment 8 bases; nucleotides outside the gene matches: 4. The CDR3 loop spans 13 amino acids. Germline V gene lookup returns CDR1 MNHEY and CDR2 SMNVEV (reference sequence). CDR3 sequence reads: CASSLLRGQGYTF. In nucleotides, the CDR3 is TGTGCCAGCAGTTTATTGAGGGGGCAAGGCTACACCTTC.

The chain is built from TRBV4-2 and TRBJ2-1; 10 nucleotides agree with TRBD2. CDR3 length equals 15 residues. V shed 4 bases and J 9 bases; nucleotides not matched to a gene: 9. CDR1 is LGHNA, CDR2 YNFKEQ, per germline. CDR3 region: CASSLLGAGGREQFF. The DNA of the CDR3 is TGTGCCAGCAGCCTCCTTGGAGCGGGAGGGCGTGAGCAGTTCTTC.

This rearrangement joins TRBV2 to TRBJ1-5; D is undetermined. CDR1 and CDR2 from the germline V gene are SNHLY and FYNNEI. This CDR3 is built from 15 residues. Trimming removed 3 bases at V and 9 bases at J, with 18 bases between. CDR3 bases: TGTGCCAGCAGTGAGAGGTTAGCCGCTCGGGGGCCCCAGCATTTT. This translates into CASSERLAARGPQHF. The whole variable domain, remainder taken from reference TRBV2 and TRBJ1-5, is EPEVTQTPSHQVTQMGQEVILRCVPISNHLYFYWYRQILGQKVEFLVSFYNNEISEKSEIFDDQFSVERPDGSNFTLKIRSTKLEDSAMYFCASSERLAARGPQHFGDGTRLSIL.

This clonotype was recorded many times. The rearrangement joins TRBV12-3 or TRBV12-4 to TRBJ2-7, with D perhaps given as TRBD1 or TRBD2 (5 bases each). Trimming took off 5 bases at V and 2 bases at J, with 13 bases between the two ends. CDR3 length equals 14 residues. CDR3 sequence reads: CASSRGPTTYEQYF. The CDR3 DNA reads TGTGCCAGCAGTAGGGGACCGACTACCTACGAGCAGTACTTC.

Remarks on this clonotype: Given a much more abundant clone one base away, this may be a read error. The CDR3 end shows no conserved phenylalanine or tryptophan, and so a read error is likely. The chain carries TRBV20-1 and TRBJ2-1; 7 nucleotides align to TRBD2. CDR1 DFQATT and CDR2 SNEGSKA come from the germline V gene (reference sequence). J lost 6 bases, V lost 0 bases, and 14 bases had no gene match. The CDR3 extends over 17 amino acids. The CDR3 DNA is TGCAGTGCTAGAGATGGAGGGAGTGGCGGGAGTCGCAATGAGCAGTTCTCC. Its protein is CSARDGGSGGSRNEQFS.

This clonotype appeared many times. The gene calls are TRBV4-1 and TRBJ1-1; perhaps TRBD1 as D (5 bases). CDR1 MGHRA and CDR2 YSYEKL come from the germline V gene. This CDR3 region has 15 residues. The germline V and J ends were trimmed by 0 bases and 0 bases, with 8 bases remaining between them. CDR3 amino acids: CASSQDQGMNTEAFF. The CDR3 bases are TGCGCCAGCAGCCAAGATCAGGGAATGAACACTGAAGCTTTCTTT.

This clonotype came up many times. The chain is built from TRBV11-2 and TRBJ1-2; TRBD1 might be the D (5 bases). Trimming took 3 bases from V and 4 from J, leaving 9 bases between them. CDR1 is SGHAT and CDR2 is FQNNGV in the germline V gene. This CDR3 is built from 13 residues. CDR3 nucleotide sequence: TGTGCCAGCAGCTTTGAGGGGCGCTATGGCTACACCTTC. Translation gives CASSFEGRYGYTF.

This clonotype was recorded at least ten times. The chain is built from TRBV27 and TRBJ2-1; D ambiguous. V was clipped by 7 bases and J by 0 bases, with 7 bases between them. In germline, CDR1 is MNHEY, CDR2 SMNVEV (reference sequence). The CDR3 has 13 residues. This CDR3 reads CASMDYSYNEQFF. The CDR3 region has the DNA TGTGCCAGCATGGATTACTCCTACAATGAGCAGTTCTTC.

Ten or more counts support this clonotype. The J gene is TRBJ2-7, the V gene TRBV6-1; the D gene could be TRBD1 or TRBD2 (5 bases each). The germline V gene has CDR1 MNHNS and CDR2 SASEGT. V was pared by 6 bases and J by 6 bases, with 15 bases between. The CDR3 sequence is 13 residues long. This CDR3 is CASRETRGREQYF. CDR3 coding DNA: TGTGCCAGCAGAGAAACTAGGGGTCGCGAGCAGTACTTC.

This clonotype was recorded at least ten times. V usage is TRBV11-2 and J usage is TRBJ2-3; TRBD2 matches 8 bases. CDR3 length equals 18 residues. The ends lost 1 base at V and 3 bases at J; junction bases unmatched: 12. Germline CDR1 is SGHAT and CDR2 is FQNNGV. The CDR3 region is CASSLVGSGNLRTDTQYF. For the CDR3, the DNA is TGTGCCAGCAGCTTAGTGGGTAGCGGGAATCTAAGGACAGATACGCAGTATTTT.

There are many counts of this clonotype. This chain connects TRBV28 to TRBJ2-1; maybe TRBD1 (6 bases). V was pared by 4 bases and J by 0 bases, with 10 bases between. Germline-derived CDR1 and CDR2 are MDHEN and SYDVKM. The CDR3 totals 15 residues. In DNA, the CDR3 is TGTGCCAGCAGTTCCAGGGACAACTCCTACAATGAGCAGTTCTTC. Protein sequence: CASSSRDNSYNEQFF.

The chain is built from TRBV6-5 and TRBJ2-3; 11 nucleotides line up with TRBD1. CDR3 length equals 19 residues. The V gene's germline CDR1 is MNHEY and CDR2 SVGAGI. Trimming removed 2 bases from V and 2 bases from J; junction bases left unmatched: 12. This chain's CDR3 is CASSYRLPDRGQLTDTQYF. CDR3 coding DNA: TGTGCCAGCAGTTACCGCCTTCCGGACAGGGGGCAACTCACAGATACGCAGTATTTT.

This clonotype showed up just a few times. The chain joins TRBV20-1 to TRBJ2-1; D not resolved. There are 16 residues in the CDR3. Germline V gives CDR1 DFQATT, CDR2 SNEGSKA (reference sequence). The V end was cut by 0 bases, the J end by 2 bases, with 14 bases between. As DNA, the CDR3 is TGCAGTGCTAGAGAGCCTACTCGGCTTACCTACAATGAGCAGTTCTTC. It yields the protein CSAREPTRLTYNEQFF.

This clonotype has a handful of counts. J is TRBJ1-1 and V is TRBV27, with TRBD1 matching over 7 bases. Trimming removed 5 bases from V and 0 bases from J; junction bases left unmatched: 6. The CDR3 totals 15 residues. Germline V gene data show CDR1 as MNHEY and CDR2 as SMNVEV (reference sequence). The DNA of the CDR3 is TGTGCCAGCAGTGACAGGGTTATACTGAACACTGAAGCTTTCTTT. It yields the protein CASSDRVILNTEAFF.

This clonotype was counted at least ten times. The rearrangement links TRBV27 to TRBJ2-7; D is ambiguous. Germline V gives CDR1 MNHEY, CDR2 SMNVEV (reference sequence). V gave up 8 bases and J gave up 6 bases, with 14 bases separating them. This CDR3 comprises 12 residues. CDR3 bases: TGTGCCAGCTTCGGACCGCCTTTCGAGCAGTACTTC. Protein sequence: CASFGPPFEQYF.

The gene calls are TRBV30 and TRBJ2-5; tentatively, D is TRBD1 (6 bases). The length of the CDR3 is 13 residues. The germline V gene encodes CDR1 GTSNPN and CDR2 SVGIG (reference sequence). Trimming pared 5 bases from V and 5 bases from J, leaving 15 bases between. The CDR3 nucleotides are TGTGCCTGGGAACAGGGAAGTAATGAGACCCAGTACTTC. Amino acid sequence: CAWEQGSNETQYF.

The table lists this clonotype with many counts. For the CDR3, the DNA is TGTGCCAGCAGCCCCAACCTAGATTCCAACATTCAGTACTTC. Protein: CASSPNLDSNIQYF. The rearrangement links TRBV7-9 to TRBJ2-4; D uncertain. The CDR3 has 14 amino acids. Germline V gene lookup returns CDR1 SEHNR and CDR2 FQNEAQ (reference sequence). Trimming removed 5 bases at V and 7 bases at J, with 15 bases between.

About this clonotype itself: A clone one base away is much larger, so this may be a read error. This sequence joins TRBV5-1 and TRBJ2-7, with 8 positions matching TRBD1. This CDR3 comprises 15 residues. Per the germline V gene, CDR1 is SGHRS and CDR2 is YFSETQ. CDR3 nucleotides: TGCGCCAACAGCCCCAAGACAGGGGCCCTCCTCGAGCAGTACTTC. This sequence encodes CANSPKTGALLEQYF.

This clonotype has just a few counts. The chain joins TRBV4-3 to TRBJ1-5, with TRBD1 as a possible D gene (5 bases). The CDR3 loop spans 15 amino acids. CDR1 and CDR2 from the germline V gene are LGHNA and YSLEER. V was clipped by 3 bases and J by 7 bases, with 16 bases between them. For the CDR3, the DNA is TGCGCCAGCAGCCATATGGCAGGGCGAGGGCAGCCCCAGCATTTT. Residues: CASSHMAGRGQPQHF.

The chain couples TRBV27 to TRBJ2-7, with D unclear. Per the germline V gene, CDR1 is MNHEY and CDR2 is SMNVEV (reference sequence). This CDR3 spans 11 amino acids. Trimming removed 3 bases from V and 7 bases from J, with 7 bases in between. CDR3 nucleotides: TGTGCCAGCAGTTTGAATGAAGAGCAGTACTTC. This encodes CASSLNEEQYF.

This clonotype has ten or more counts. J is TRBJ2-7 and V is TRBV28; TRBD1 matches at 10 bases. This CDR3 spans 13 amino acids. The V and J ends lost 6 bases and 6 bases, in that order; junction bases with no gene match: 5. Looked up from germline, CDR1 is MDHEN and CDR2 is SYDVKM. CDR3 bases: TGTGCCAGCAGAGGGACAGGGGACCTCGAGCAGTACTTC. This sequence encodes CASRGTGDLEQYF.

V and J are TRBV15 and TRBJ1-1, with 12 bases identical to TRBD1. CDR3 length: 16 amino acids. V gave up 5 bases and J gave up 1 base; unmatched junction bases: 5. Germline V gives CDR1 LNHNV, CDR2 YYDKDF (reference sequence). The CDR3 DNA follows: TGTGCCACCAGCCTCGGGACAGGGGGCTGGAACACTGAAGCTTTCTTT. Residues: CATSLGTGGWNTEAFF.

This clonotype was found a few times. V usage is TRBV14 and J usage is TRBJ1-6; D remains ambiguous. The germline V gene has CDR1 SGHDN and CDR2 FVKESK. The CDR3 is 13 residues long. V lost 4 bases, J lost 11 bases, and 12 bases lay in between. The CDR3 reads CASSLTDGAPLHF. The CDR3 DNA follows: TGTGCCAGCAGCCTAACCGATGGCGCACCCCTCCACTTT.

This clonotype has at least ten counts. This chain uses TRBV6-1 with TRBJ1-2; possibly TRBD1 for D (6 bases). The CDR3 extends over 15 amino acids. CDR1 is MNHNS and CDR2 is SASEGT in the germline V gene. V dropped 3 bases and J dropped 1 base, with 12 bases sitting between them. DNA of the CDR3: TGTGCCAGCAGTGACCAGGGACACCTTAACTATGGCTACACCTTC. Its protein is CASSDQGHLNYGYTF.

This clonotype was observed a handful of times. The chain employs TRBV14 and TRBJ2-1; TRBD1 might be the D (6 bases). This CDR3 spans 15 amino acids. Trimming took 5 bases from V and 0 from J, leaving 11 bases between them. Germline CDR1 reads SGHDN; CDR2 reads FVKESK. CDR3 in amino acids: CASSNTGPSYNEQFF. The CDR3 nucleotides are TGTGCCAGCAGCAACACAGGGCCCTCCTACAATGAGCAGTTCTTC.

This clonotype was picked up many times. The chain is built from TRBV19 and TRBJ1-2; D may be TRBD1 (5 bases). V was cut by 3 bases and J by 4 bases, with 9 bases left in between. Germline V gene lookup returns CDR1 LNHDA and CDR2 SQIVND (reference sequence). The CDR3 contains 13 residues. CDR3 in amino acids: CASSIRDGYGYTF. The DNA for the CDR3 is TGTGCCAGTAGTATCCGGGACGGCTATGGCTACACCTTC.